These 8 T cell receptor beta chains were all obtained from the same sample, sequenced in a study of metastatic and nonmetastatic thyroid tumors. Through MiXCR, TCRdb re-clonotyped the PCR reads. The sample lists roughly 90,000 clones; 14% to 15% were seen once. No treatment of any kind had been given to any patient before thyroid surgery. The sequencing sample was made of blood. These receptors were taken from a female donor with papillary thyroid cancer or a benign thyroid nodule (not recorded which). Some clones in this sample may be carry-over from other donors' samples.

This clone was observed many times. The chain is built from TRBV27 and TRBJ2-5; 10 bases fit TRBD2. The germline CDR1 and CDR2 sequences are MNHEY and SMNVEV (reference sequence). The CDR3 has 16 amino acids. J was trimmed by 3 bases and V by 7 bases; bases with no gene match: 11. The CDR3 spells CASKSPSGGGKETQYF. The DNA for the CDR3 is TGTGCCAGCAAGTCTCCAAGCGGGGGGGGAAAAGAGACCCAGTACTTC.

Notes on this clone: The junction departs from the called germline gene at one end, perhaps through a read error. CDR3 DNA: TGTGCCAGCAGTGACGTAGAGGATTACTCCTACGAGAAGTACTTC. Its translation is CASSDVEDYSYEKYF. The V and J genes are TRBV6-1 and TRBJ2-7; no clear D. CDR1 and CDR2 (germline): MNHNS, SASEGT. CDR3 length: 15 amino acids.

Many counts were recorded for this clone. J is TRBJ2-1 and V is TRBV4-1; 10 nucleotides match TRBD1. The CDR3 covers 14 residues. V was pared by 4 bases and J by 9 bases, with 6 bases of the junction left unmatched. The germline V gene has CDR1 MGHRA and CDR2 YSYEKL. CDR3 nucleotides: TGCGCCAGCAGCCTCGACAGGGGGCTGGGTGAGCAGTTCTTC. As protein: CASSLDRGLGEQFF.

This chain uses TRBV5-6 with TRBJ2-2; 9 positions match TRBD1. Looked up from germline, CDR1 is SGHDT and CDR2 is YYEEEE. CDR3 size: 14 residues. V shed 6 bases and J 6 bases; nucleotides not matched to a gene: 6. CDR3 protein: CASTRTGAPGELFF. The CDR3 bases are TGTGCCAGCACTAGGACAGGGGCCCCCGGGGAGCTGTTTTTT.

This clone was seen only a few times. Mismatch with germline at one junction end may stem from a read error. The same CDR3 can be traced to other DNA sequences in this sample. J is TRBJ1-1 and V is TRBV28; a possible D gene is TRBD1 (6 bases). The CDR3 runs 14 residues. The germline V gene encodes CDR1 MDHEN and CDR2 SYDVKM. The CDR3 protein is CASSPDDRTTEAFF. The CDR3, as DNA: TGTGCTAGCAGTCCAGACGACAGGACCACTGAAGCTTTCTTT.

Note on this clone: The germline gene is not matched at one end of the junction; a read error may be the cause. The chain carries TRBV28 and TRBJ1-1; 8 bases align to TRBD1. The CDR3 covers 13 residues. Looked up from germline, CDR1 is MDHEN and CDR2 is SYDVKM. CDR3 loop: CASSSGQATQAFF. The CDR3 nucleotides read TGTGCCAGCAGTTCGGGACAGGCCACTCAAGCTTTCTTT.

The chain joins TRBV19 to TRBJ2-2, with 8 bases identical to TRBD1. Trimming cost V 4 bases and J 5 bases; bases outside gene matches: 6. The CDR3 extends over 15 amino acids. The V gene's germline CDR1 is LNHDA and CDR2 SQIVND (reference sequence). DNA for the CDR3: TGTGCCAGTAGTACCCCCAGGGGGCAAACCGGGGAGCTGTTTTTT. The encoded protein is CASSTPRGQTGELFF.

This clone occurred many times. The same CDR3 also results from other DNA sequences found in this sample. The chain employs TRBV6-1 and TRBJ2-1; 12 bases align to TRBD1. Germline lookup yields CDR1 MNHNS and CDR2 SASEGT. The CDR3 has 16 amino acids. V shed 1 base, J shed 7 bases, and the junction held 5 bases outside the gene matches. The CDR3 DNA follows: TGTGCCAGCAGTGAAGAATGGGACAGGGGGCTGAATGAGCAGTTCTTC. This translates into CASSEEWDRGLNEQFF.